The 32 T cell receptor beta chains in this list originate from one sample, sequenced in a study of blood T cell repertoires in COVID-19. Here immunoSEQ multiplex PCR was the method, and the copy in TCRdb shows in-frame clones only, minus some. The sample consists of about 210,000 clones, around 84% of them appearing once. Sequencing input: peripheral blood. Receptor source: a man aged 50 or older with active or convalescent COVID-19.

This clone was counted a single time. This chain uses TRBV24-1 with TRBJ1-2; TRBD1 matches at 7 bases. Germline CDR1 reads KGHDR; CDR2 reads SFDVKD. CDR3 length equals 13 residues. Trimming at V came to 0 bases and at J to 6 bases, leaving 0 bases not matched to a gene. The CDR3 spells CATSDLDRDGYTF. In DNA form, the CDR3 reads TGTGCCACCAGTGATTTGGACAGGGATGGCTACACCTTC.

The V call is TRBV5-1, the J call TRBJ1-1; D ambiguous. Trimming took 0 bases from V and 4 from J, leaving 10 bases between them. The CDR3 spans 14 residues. Germline CDR1 SGHRS, CDR2 YFSETQ. The CDR3 reads CASSLGRVGTEAFF. The CDR3 coding sequence is TGCGCCAGCAGCTTGGGCCGGGTAGGCACTGAAGCTTTCTTT.

The gene calls are TRBV6-2 or TRBV6-3 and TRBJ1-3; 8 bases match TRBD1. V lost 5 bases, J lost 1 base, and 10 bases stayed unmatched. This CDR3 comprises 17 residues. Germline CDR1 is MNHEY and CDR2 is SVGEGT. CDR3 coding DNA: TGTGCCAGCAGTCTCCTAGGACAGGGACTATCTGGAAACACCATATATTTT. Its protein is CASSLLGQGLSGNTIYF.

The chain employs TRBV9 and TRBJ2-1, with TRBD2 matching over 7 bases. V dropped 3 bases and J dropped 5; count of bases not matched to a gene: 17. Germline V gene data show CDR1 as SGDLS and CDR2 as YYNGEE. The CDR3 covers 18 residues. CDR3 sequence: CASSDSPRWLAENNEQFF. The DNA of the CDR3 is TGTGCCAGCAGCGACTCTCCGAGGTGGCTAGCGGAAAACAATGAGCAGTTCTTC.

This clone was counted a few times. This chain joins TRBV7-9 and TRBJ2-2; weak D call: TRBD1 (5 bases). The V gene lost 8 bases and the J gene lost 1 base, with 23 bases spanning the gap. The CDR3 runs 18 residues. In germline, CDR1 is SEHNR, CDR2 FQNEAQ (reference sequence). The CDR3 bases are TGTGCCAGCGGGTTCCCTCTTCGGTTCAGGGTGAACACCGGGGAGCTGTTTTTT. Amino acid sequence: CASGFPLRFRVNTGELFF.

In DNA, the CDR3 is TGTGCCAGCAGCTTCGGGTCGGGCTATGGCTACACCTTC. Protein product: CASSFGSGYGYTF. The rearrangement joins TRBV7-3 to TRBJ1-2; the D is unclear. In germline, CDR1 is SGHTA, CDR2 FQGTGA. CDR3 length equals 13 residues. V shed 3 bases and J shed 4 bases, with 9 bases lying between them.

This clone was counted between two and nine times. The chain joins TRBV28 to TRBJ1-3, with D unclear. There are 14 residues in the CDR3. In germline, CDR1 is MDHEN, CDR2 SYDVKM. With 5 bases removed from V and 0 bases from J, the gap between germline ends came to 8 bases. The CDR3 DNA reads as TGTGCCAGCAGTCCCTCGGGCTCTGGAAACACCATATATTTT. Encoded protein: CASSPSGSGNTIYF.

The V and J genes are TRBV28 and TRBJ2-3; weak D call: TRBD1 (5 bases). The V gene lost 6 bases and the J gene lost 0 bases, with 22 bases spanning the gap. The germline CDR1 and CDR2 sequences are MDHEN and SYDVKM. This CDR3 is 18 amino acids long. CDR3 sequence reads: CASSSDRYRSTSTDTQYF. The CDR3 DNA follows: TGTGCCAGCAGCTCCGACAGATACCGTAGCACTAGCACAGATACGCAGTATTTT.

This rearrangement joins TRBV7-2 to TRBJ2-3, with TRBD2 identical over 7 bases. This CDR3 is 17 amino acids long. V shed 2 bases and J 4 bases; nucleotides not matched to a gene: 12. In germline, CDR1 is SGHTA, CDR2 FQGNSA. DNA for the CDR3: TGTGCCAGCAGCTTATGGGTCTGGGAGGGCCTGGCAGATACGCAGTATTTT. It is translated as CASSLWVWEGLADTQYF.

This clone was observed a single time. V and J are TRBV7-3 and TRBJ2-2; D perhaps matches TRBD2 (6 bases). CDR1 SGHTA and CDR2 FQGTGA come from the germline V gene. The V end was cut by 5 bases, the J end by 7 bases, with 11 bases between. This CDR3 has 13 residues. The CDR3 bases are TGTGCCAGCAGCCCTTCGCGGGGCGGGGAGCTGTTTTTT. Translation: CASSPSRGGELFF.

The chain is built from TRBV4-1 and TRBJ2-5; TRBD2 matches at 16 bases. CDR1 and CDR2 (germline): MGHRA, YSYEKL. V shed 0 bases and J 2 bases; nucleotides not matched to a gene: 3. The CDR3 has 18 residues. In nucleotides, the CDR3 is TGCGCCAGCAGCCAAGAACCGGGACTAGCGGGGGGGCAAGAGACCCAGTACTTC. Amino acids: CASSQEPGLAGGQETQYF.

V and J are TRBV18 and TRBJ2-1, with 12 bases fitting TRBD2. Germline V gene data show CDR1 as KGHSH and CDR2 as LQKENI. The CDR3 sequence is 14 residues long. The J segment lost 13 bases and the V segment lost 6 bases, leaving 10 bases of the junction unmatched. The CDR3 here is CASSLRRTSGDQFF. For the CDR3, the DNA is TGTGCCAGCTCCCTTCGCCGGACTAGCGGGGACCAGTTCTTC.

The genes are TRBV9 and TRBJ2-6, with no clear D. The CDR3 covers 17 residues. Trimming stripped 0 bases from V and 0 bases from J, with 10 bases between. The germline gives CDR1 SGDLS, CDR2 YYNGEE. In DNA form, the CDR3 reads TGTGCCAGCAGCGTAGGGTACTACAACTCTGGGGCCAACGTCCTGACTTTC. Its protein is CASSVGYYNSGANVLTF.

V is TRBV5-1 and J is TRBJ2-2, with 9 bases matching TRBD2. The V gene's germline CDR1 is SGHRS and CDR2 YFSETQ. The V segment lost 6 bases and the J segment 1 base; nucleotides outside the gene matches: 4. The CDR3 runs to 15 residues. CDR3 in DNA: TGCGCCAGCACAGAAGCGGGGGGGAACACCGGGGAGCTGTTTTTT. Its translation is CASTEAGGNTGELFF.

This rearrangement joins TRBV28 to TRBJ1-2, with D perhaps TRBD1 (6 bases). Germline CDR1 MDHEN, CDR2 SYDVKM. The V end lost 3 bases, the J end lost 8 bases, and 10 bases lay between the germline ends. The CDR3 length is 12 residues. The CDR3 reads CASSLYRAGYTF. The CDR3 nucleotides are TGTGCCAGCAGTTTGTACAGGGCGGGCTACACCTTC.

V and J are TRBV18 and TRBJ2-1; 8 bases agree with TRBD2. The V and J ends lost 1 base and 9 bases, in that order; junction bases with no gene match: 11. Germline V CDR1 and CDR2: KGHSH, LQKENI. This CDR3 has 16 amino acids. In nucleotides, the CDR3 is TGTGCCAGCTCACCACTTGCGGGCGGGGGGTTGAGTGAGCAGTTCTTC. It translates to CASSPLAGGGLSEQFF. The entire variable domain, with the rest obtained from reference TRBV18 and TRBJ2-1, is as follows: NAGVMQNPRHLVRRRGQEARLRCSPMKGHSHVYWYRQLPEEGLKFMVYLQKENIIDESGMPKERFSAEFPKEGPSILRIQQVVRGDSAAYFCASSPLAGGGLSEQFFGPGTRLTVL.

The CDR3 bases are TGTGCCAGCAGTTACTCCCAGGGGGATGGAAACACCATATATTTT. It yields the protein CASSYSQGDGNTIYF. The V gene is TRBV6-6, the J gene TRBJ1-3, with TRBD1 matching over 7 bases. The CDR3 is made up of 15 amino acids. Germline V gene data show CDR1 as MNHNY and CDR2 as SVGAGI (reference sequence). V shed 0 bases and J 3 bases; nucleotides not matched to a gene: 2.

The V gene is TRBV7-3, the J gene TRBJ2-7, with TRBD2 matching over 12 bases. The CDR3 contains 13 residues. The V segment lost 5 bases and the J segment 7 bases; nucleotides outside the gene matches: 3. From germline, CDR1 is SGHTA and CDR2 FQGTGA. The CDR3 nucleotides are TGTGCCAGCAGCATTCTAGCGGGAGGGGAGCAGTACTTC. It is translated as CASSILAGGEQYF.

The chain uses TRBV10-3 and TRBJ1-1; D gene uncertain. Per germline, CDR1 ENHRY and CDR2 SYGVKD. V lost 6 bases and J lost 1, with 9 bases in between. CDR3 length: 13 residues. The chain's CDR3 is CAIRETQNTEAFF. The CDR3 bases are TGTGCCATCAGGGAGACACAGAACACTGAAGCTTTCTTT.

V and J are TRBV19 and TRBJ2-3; 7 bases are shared with TRBD2. Per germline, CDR1 LNHDA and CDR2 SQIVND (reference sequence). The CDR3 runs 16 residues. The ends lost 6 bases at V and 4 bases at J; junction bases unmatched: 13. Here the CDR3 reads CASRTGGSGRADTQYF. The CDR3 nucleotides read TGTGCCAGTAGGACGGGAGGTAGCGGCAGGGCAGATACGCAGTATTTT.

This clone was detected only once. The V gene is TRBV27, the J gene TRBJ2-5; the D is unclear. This CDR3 has 13 amino acids. V shed 0 bases and J shed 10 bases, with 12 bases lying between them. CDR1 is MNHEY and CDR2 is SMNVEV in the germline V gene (reference sequence). The CDR3 DNA sequence: TGTGCCAGCAGTTTATCCATTGAGGTGTACCAGTACTTC. It translates to CASSLSIEVYQYF.

The chain employs TRBV5-4 and TRBJ2-3, with TRBD2 matching over 11 bases. J gave up 4 bases and V 7 bases, and 14 bases lay outside the gene matches. The CDR3 sequence is 17 residues long. Germline CDR1 is SGHNT and CDR2 is YYREEE (reference sequence). The CDR3 DNA is TGTGCCAGCGGACGGGGGAAACTAGCGGGAGAAGCAGATACGCAGTATTTT. Translating it yields CASGRGKLAGEADTQYF.

The chain uses TRBV7-2 and TRBJ1-6; 8 bases line up with TRBD1. The J segment lost 8 bases and the V segment lost 2 bases, leaving 5 bases of the junction unmatched. Germline-derived CDR1 and CDR2 are SGHTA and FQGNSA. The CDR3 runs to 15 residues. CDR3 nucleotides: TGTGCCAGCAGCTTAAGTTCAGGGGGCCATTCACCCCTCCACTTT. Translated: CASSLSSGGHSPLHF.

This sequence joins TRBV28 and TRBJ2-7; D is perhaps TRBD1 (5 bases). The germline gives CDR1 MDHEN, CDR2 SYDVKM. The CDR3 is 12 residues long. V lost 2 bases and J 5 bases, leaving 7 bases between the germline ends. The CDR3 nucleotides read TGTGCCAGCAGTTTACAGGGTAACGAGCAGTACTTC. Residues: CASSLQGNEQYF.

The chain links TRBV7-9 to TRBJ1-2; 11 bases map to TRBD1. Germline trimming cut 5 bases from V and 7 bases from J; bases unmatched to any gene: 6. There are 14 residues in the CDR3. The germline CDR1 and CDR2 sequences are SEHNR and FQNEAQ (reference sequence). CDR3 in DNA: TGTGCCAGCAGCGTCCCGGGACAGGGGGGTGGCTACACCTTC. This sequence encodes CASSVPGQGGGYTF.

CDR3: CASSLVRGDNQPQHF. The CDR3 region has the DNA TGTGCCAGCAGCTTGGTCAGGGGAGACAATCAGCCCCAGCATTTT. The rearrangement joins TRBV5-5 to TRBJ1-5, with D perhaps matching TRBD1 (6 bases). The CDR3 spans 15 residues. Germline-derived CDR1 and CDR2 are SGHKS and YYEKEE (reference sequence). Trimming shortened V by 0 bases and J by 3 bases, and 10 bases separated the two germline ends.

The V and J genes are TRBV3-1 (or the pseudogene TRBV3-2) and TRBJ2-1; TRBD2 matches at 12 bases. The junction had 12 bases not matched to a gene; V was cut back by 4 bases and J by 5 bases. The CDR3 consists of 18 residues. Germline CDR1 LGHDT, CDR2 YNNKEL (reference sequence). The CDR3 is CASSLGTSGFRGHNEQFF. For the CDR3, the DNA is TGTGCCAGCAGCCTCGGGACTAGCGGGTTCAGGGGGCACAATGAGCAGTTCTTC.

V usage is TRBV28 and J usage is TRBJ2-3; TRBD1 is a possible D gene (6 bases). This CDR3 has 13 amino acids. CDR1 and CDR2 from the germline V gene are MDHEN and SYDVKM. The V and J ends lost 6 bases and 3 bases respectively, with 10 bases between them. CDR3 sequence: CASRRQVTDTQYF. The CDR3 coding sequence is TGTGCCAGCAGAAGACAGGTTACAGATACGCAGTATTTT.

The V and J genes are TRBV7-9 and TRBJ2-3; D might be TRBD1 (5 bases). The CDR3 is made up of 16 amino acids. Germline V gene lookup returns CDR1 SEHNR and CDR2 FQNEAQ (reference sequence). The V gene lost 5 bases and the J gene lost 1 base, with 16 bases spanning the gap. CDR3 nucleotide sequence: TGTGCCAGCAGCCCCAGAGTCCCAGGGCGCACAGATACGCAGTATTTT. Translation gives CASSPRVPGRTDTQYF.

The V and J genes are TRBV9 and TRBJ1-3, with 9 bases that match TRBD1. Germline CDR1 and CDR2: SGDLS and YYNGEE. The ends lost 3 bases at V and 2 bases at J; junction bases unmatched: 3. This CDR3 has 15 residues. CDR3 coding DNA: TGTGCCAGCAGCGCGAGACAGGGGGCTGGAAACACCATATATTTT. It specifies CASSARQGAGNTIYF.

V gene TRBV5-1 combines with J gene TRBJ2-5; D possibly corresponds to TRBD1 (6 bases). Trimming shortened V by 3 bases and J by 4 bases, and 13 bases separated the two germline ends. The CDR3 is 14 residues long. Germline V gene sequence: CDR1 SGHRS, CDR2 YFSETQ. The CDR3 sequence: CASSWGTHSETQYF. CDR3 nucleotides: TGCGCCAGCAGCTGGGGGACACACTCAGAGACCCAGTACTTC. Full variable domain (missing parts from reference TRBV5-1 and TRBJ2-5): KAGVTQTPRYLIKTRGQQVTLSCSPISGHRSVSWYQQTPGQGLQFLFEYFSETQRNKGNFPGRFSGRQFSNSRSEMNVSTLELGDSALYLCASSWGTHSETQYFGPGTRLLVL.

V and J are TRBV28 and TRBJ1-2, with D unresolved. CDR3 length equals 14 residues. The germline CDR1 and CDR2 sequences are MDHEN and SYDVKM. V lost 5 bases and J 4 bases, leaving 14 bases between the germline ends. The chain's CDR3 is CASSPSSGFYGYTF. The CDR3 bases are TGTGCCAGCAGTCCCAGTTCGGGATTCTATGGCTACACCTTC.